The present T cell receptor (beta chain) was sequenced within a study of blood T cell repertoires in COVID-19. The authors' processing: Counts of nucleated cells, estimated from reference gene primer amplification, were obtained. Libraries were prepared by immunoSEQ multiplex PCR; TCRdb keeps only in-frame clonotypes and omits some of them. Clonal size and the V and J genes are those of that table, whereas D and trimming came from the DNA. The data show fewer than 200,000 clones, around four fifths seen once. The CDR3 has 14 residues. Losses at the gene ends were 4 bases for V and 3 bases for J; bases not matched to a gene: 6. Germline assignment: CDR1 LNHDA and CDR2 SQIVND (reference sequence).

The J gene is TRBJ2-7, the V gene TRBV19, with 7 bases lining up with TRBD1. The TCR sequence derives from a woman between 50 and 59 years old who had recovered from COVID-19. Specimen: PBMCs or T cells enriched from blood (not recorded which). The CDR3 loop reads CASSKTGLGYEQYF. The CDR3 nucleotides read TGTGCCAGTAGTAAGACAGGGCTGGGCTACGAGCAGTACTTC.